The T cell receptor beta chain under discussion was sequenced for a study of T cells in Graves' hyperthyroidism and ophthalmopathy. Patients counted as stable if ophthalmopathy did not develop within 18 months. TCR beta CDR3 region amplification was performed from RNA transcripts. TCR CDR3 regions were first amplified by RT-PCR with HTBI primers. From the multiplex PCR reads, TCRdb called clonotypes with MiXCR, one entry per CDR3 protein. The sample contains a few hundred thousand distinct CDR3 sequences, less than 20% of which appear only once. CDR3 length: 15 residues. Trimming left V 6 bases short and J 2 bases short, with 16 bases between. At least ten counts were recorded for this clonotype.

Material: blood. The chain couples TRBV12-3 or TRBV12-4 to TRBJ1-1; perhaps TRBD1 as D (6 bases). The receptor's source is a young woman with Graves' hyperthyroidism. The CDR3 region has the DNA TGTGCCAGCAGCAAGGGACAACTAATAAACACTGAAGCTTTCTTT. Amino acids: CASSKGQLINTEAFF.